This T cell receptor (beta chain) appears in the sequencing data of a study of technical replicates of blood from several donors. Germline CDR1 SGHRS, CDR2 YFSETQ. This CDR3 has 16 residues. The V end lost 1 base, the J end lost 4 bases, and 12 bases lay between the germline ends. Clones were sequenced by immunoSEQ multiplex PCR, and TCRdb holds only the in-frame ones, with some missing. The sample has some 77,000 clones, 65% to 90% seen once. The TCR was taken from a human donor in good health. Some clones in this sample may be carry-over from other donors' samples. Material: PBMCs. The V and J genes are TRBV5-1 and TRBJ2-6; D possibly corresponds to TRBD2 (5 bases). This chain's CDR3 is CASSLNSGRGANVLTF. The CDR3 coding sequence is TGCGCCAGCAGCTTGAACTCGGGGAGAGGGGCCAACGTCCTGACTTTC.